This T cell receptor (beta chain) was obtained from a study of response to subunit inactivated influenza vaccine. TCRdb independently ran MiXCR on the RT-PCR reads; one entry per CDR3 protein. Of 450,000 to 600,000 distinct CDR3 sequences in the sample, 16% were seen once. Study-wide results and caveats: The study's authors posited that every seasonal influenza vaccination enlists few new T cells.

This clonotype was picked up a small number of times. Its antigen is unknown. The V end was cut by 9 bases, the J end by 10 bases, with 16 bases between. Looked up from germline, CDR1 is LNHDA and CDR2 is SQIVND (reference sequence). The CDR3 extends over 12 amino acids. The TCR comes from a man aged 45-69 years who received an inactivated influenza vaccine. Sample: CD4+ T cells sorted from PBMCs, taken less than 30 months after vaccination. This rearrangement joins TRBV19 to TRBJ2-1; D could derive from TRBD1 or TRBD2 (5 bases each). CDR3 nucleotide sequence: TGTGCCAGCAGCAGGGAGAGACACGAGCAGTTCTTC. It yields the protein CASSRERHEQFF.